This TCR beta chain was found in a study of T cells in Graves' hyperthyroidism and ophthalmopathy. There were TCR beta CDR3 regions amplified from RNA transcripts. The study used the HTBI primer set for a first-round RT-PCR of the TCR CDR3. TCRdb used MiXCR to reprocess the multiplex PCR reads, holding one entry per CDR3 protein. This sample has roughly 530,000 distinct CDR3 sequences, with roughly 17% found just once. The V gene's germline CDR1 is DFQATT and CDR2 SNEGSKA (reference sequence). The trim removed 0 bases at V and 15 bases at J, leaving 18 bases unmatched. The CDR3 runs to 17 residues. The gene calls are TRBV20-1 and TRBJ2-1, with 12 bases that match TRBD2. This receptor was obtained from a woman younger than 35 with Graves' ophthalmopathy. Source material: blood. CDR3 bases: TGCAGTGCTAGAGATCCGCTTGCGGCTAGCGGGAGGGCCCAGGGGTTCTTC. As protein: CSARDPLAASGRAQGFF.